This T cell receptor beta chain was profiled in a study of blood T cell repertoires in COVID-19. Across the study: Some COVID-19 samples were acute and others convalescent; all came from the United States, Italy and Spain. Nucleic acid was either cDNA or gDNA, and it came from T cells, B-cell-depleted T cells, or PBMCs.

In the authors' methods: Using reference gene primer amplification, nucleated cell counts were estimated. Sequencing used immunoSEQ multiplex PCR; TCRdb keeps in-frame clones, though not all of them. V and J calls and clone size follow that table, whereas D and trimming were derived from the DNA. The sample consists of approximately 60,000 clones, roughly four fifths of them appearing once. The germline gives CDR1 SGHDT, CDR2 YYEEEE. V was shortened by 5 bases and J by 2 bases, with 10 bases between the two germline ends. The CDR3 contains 13 residues. This clonotype originated in a man at least 80 years old with acute or convalescent COVID-19. Sequencing was carried out using peripheral blood. V and J are TRBV5-6 and TRBJ1-2; tentative D call: TRBD1 (6 bases). CDR3 protein: CASRLTGNYGYTF. CDR3 bases: TGTGCCAGCAGGCTTACAGGGAACTATGGCTACACCTTC.